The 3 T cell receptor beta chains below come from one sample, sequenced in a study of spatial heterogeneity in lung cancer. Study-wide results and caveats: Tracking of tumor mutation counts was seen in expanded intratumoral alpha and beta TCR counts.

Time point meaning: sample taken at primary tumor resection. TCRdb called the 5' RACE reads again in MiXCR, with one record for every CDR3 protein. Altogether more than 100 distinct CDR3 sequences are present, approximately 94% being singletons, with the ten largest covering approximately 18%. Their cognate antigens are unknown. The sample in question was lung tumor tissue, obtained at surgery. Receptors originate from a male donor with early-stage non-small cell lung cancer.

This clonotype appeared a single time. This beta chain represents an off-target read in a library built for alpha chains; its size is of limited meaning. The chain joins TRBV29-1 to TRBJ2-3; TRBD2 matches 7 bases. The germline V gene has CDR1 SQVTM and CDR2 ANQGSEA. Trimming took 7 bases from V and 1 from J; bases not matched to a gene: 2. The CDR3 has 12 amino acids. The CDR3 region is CSAGLGTDTQYF. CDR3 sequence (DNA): TGCAGCGCCGGACTAGGCACAGATACGCAGTATTTT.

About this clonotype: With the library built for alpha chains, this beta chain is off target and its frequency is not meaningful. The CDR3 nucleotides are TGCGCCAGCAGCCAAGATGGGGGGGGGGGCAGAGATACGCAGTATTTT. Translating it yields CASSQDGGGGRDTQYF. The rearrangement links TRBV4-1 to TRBJ2-3; a possible D gene is TRBD2 (7 bases). Trimming pared 0 bases from V and 5 bases from J, leaving 15 bases between. Germline loops: CDR1 MGHRA, CDR2 YSYEKL. The CDR3 sequence is 16 residues long.

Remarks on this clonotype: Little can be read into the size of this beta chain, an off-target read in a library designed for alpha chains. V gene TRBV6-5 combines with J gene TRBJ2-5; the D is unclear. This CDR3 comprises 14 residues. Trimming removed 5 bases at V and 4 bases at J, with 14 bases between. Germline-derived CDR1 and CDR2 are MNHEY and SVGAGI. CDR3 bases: TGTGCCAGCAGTCCCTGGCGCTGGGGAGAGACCCAGTACTTC. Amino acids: CASSPWRWGETQYF.